The text below deals with one T cell receptor (beta chain). The data were taken from a study of blood T cell repertoires in COVID-19. Study details: Acute-phase and convalescent COVID-19 samples originated in the United States, Italy and Spain. T cells, B-cell-depleted T cells, or PBMCs provided the cDNA or gDNA that served as material.

Original handling: Reference gene primer amplification yielded estimated nucleated cell counts. The method was immunoSEQ multiplex PCR; TCRdb's version includes in-frame clones alone and lacks a portion of them. V and J calls and clone size are as listed in that table; D and trimming were resolved from the DNA. The table shows approximately 90,000 clones, with about 87% occurring only once. This TCR derives from a human donor with acute or convalescent COVID-19. The donor label of this sample is uncertain. The sequenced sample was peripheral blood.

The CDR3 DNA reads as TGTGCCAGCAAAACAGGGGTAGGCGGCTACACCTTC. The encoded protein is CASKTGVGGYTF. The gene calls are TRBV12-3 or TRBV12-4 and TRBJ1-2; 7 bases map to TRBD1. This CDR3 has 12 residues. Germline trimming cut 7 bases from V and 8 bases from J; bases unmatched to any gene: 7.